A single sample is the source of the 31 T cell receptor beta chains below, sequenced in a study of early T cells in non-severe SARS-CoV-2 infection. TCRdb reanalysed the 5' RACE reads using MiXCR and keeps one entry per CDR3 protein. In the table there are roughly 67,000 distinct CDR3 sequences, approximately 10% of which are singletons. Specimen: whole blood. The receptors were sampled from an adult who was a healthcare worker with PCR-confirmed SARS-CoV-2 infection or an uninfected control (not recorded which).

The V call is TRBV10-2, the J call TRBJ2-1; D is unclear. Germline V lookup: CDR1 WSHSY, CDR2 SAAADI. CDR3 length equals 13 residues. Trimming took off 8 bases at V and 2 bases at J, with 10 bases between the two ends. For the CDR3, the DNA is TGCGCCAGCGGGTGGATCCCCTACAATGAGCAGTTCTTC. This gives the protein CASGWIPYNEQFF.

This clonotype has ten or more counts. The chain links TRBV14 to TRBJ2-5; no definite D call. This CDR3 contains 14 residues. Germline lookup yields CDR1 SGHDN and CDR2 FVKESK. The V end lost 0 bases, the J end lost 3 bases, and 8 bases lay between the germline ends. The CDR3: CASSQEWGKETQYF. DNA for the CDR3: TGTGCCAGCAGCCAAGAATGGGGAAAAGAGACCCAGTACTTC.

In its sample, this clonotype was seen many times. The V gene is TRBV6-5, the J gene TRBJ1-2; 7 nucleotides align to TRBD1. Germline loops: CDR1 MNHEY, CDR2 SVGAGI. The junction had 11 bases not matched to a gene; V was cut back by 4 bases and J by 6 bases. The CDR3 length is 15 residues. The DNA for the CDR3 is TGTGCCAGCAGTTTCGGCCACAGGGGTATCGATGGCTACACCTTC. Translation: CASSFGHRGIDGYTF.

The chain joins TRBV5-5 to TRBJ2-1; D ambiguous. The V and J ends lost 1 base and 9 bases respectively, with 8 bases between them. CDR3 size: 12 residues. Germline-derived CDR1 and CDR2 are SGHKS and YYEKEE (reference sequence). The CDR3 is CASSLQRSEQFF. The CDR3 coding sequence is TGTGCCAGCAGCTTGCAACGAAGTGAGCAGTTCTTC.

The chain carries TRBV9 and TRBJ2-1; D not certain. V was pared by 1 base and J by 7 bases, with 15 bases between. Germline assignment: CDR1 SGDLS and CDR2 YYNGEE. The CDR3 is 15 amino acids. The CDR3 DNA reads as TGTGCCAGCAGCGTATCCGCGACCGCCATAAATGAGCAGTTCTTC. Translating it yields CASSVSATAINEQFF.

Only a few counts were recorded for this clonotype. CDR3 DNA: TGTGCCAGCAGCCCCTACCGACTAGCGGGACCACAAGAGACCCAGTACTTC. Its protein is CASSPYRLAGPQETQYF. The chain links TRBV6-6 to TRBJ2-5, with 11 bases that match TRBD2. In germline, CDR1 is MNHNY, CDR2 SVGAGI (reference sequence). V dropped 6 bases and J dropped 2; count of bases not matched to a gene: 11. The CDR3 covers 17 residues.

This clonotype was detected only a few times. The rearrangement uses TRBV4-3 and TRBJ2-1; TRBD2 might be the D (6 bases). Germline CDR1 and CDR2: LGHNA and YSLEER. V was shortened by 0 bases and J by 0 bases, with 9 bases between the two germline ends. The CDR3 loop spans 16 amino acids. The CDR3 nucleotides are TGCGCCAGCAGCCAAGAGGCGGGGCGCTCCTACAATGAGCAGTTCTTC. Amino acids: CASSQEAGRSYNEQFF.

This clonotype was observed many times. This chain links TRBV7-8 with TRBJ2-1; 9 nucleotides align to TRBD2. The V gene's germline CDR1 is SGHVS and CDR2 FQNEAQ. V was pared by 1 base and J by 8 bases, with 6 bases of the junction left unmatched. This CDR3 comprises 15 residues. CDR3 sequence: CASSLGGRAMDEQFF. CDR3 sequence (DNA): TGTGCCAGCAGCTTAGGCGGGAGGGCCATGGATGAGCAGTTCTTC.

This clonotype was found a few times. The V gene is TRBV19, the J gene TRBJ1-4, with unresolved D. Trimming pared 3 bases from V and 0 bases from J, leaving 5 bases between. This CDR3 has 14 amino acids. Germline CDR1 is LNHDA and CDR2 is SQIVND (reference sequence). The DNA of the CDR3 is TGTGCCAGTAGTATCTCCACAACTAATGAAAAACTGTTTTTT. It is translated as CASSISTTNEKLFF. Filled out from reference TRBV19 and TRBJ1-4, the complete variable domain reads DGGITQSPKYLFRKEGQNVTLSCEQNLNHDAMYWYRQDPGQGLRLIYYSQIVNDFQKGDIAEGYSVSREKKESFPLTVTSAQKNPTAFYLCASSISTTNEKLFFGSGTQLSVL.

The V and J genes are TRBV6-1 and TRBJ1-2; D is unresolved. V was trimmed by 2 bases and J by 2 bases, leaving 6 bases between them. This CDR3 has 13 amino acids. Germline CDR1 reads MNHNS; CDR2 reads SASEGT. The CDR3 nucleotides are TGTGCCAGCAGTGAAAAGGGAAACTATGGCTACACCTTC. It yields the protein CASSEKGNYGYTF.

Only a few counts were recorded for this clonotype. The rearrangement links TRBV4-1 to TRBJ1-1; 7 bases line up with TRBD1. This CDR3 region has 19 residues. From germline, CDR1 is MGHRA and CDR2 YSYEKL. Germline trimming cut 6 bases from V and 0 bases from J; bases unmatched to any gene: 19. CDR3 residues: CASRHPPNPGQRMNTEAFF. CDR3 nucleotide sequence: TGCGCCAGCAGACATCCACCCAATCCGGGACAGCGAATGAACACTGAAGCTTTCTTT.

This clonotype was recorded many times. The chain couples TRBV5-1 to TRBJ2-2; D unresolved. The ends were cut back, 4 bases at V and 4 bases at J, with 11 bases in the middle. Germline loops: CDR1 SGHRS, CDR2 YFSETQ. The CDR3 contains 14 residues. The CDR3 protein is CASSRLEGTGELFF. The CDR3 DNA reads TGCGCCAGCAGCCGACTGGAAGGCACCGGGGAGCTGTTTTTT.

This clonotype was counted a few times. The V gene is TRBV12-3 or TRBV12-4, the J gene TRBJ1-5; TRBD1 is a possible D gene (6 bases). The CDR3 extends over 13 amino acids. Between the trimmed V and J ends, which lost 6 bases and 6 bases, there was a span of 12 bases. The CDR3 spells CASSGGAGQPQHF. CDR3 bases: TGTGCCAGCAGCGGGGGGGCCGGTCAGCCCCAGCATTTT.

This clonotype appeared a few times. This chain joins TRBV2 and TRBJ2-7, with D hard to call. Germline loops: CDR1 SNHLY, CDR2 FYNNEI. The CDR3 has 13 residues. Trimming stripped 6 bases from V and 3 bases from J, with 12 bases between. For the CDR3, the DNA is TGTGCCAGCAGGGCACTTCACGACTACGAGCAGTACTTC. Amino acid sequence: CASRALHDYEQYF.

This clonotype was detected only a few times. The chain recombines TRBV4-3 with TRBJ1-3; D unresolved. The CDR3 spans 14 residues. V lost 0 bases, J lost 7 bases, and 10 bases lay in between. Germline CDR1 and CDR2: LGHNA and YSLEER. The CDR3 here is CASSQEYRVNTIYF. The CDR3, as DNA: TGCGCCAGCAGCCAAGAATATAGGGTCAACACCATATATTTT.

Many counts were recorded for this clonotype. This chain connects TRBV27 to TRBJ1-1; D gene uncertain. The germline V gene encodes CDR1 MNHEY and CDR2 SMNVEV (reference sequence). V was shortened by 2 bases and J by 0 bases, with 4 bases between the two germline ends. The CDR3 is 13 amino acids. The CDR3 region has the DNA TGTGCCAGCAGTTTAGAAATGAACACTGAAGCTTTCTTT. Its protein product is CASSLEMNTEAFF.

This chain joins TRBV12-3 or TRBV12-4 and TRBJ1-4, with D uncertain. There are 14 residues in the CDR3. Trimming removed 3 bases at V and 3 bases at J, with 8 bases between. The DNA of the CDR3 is TGTGCCAGCAGTTTTGGTGGATCTAATGAAAAACTGTTTTTT. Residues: CASSFGGSNEKLFF.

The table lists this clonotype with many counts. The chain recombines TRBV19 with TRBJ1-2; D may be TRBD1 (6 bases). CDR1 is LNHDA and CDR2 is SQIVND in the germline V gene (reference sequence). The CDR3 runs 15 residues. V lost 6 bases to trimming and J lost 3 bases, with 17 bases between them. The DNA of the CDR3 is TGTGCCAGTAGACCCACAGGGTTTGAGGACTATGGCTACACCTTC. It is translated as CASRPTGFEDYGYTF.

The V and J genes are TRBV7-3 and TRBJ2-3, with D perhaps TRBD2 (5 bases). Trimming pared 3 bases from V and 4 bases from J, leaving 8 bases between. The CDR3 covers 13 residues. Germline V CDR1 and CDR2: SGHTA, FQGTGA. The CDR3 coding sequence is TGTGCCAGCAGCTTTAGCGCATCAGATACGCAGTATTTT. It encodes CASSFSASDTQYF.

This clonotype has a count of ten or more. The CDR3 is CASSHRQTMNTEAFF. CDR3 nucleotides: TGTGCCAGCAGCCACCGACAGACCATGAACACTGAAGCTTTCTTT. The chain employs TRBV3-1 and TRBJ1-1, with a possible D match to TRBD1 (5 bases). The CDR3 spans 15 residues. Trimming took off 3 bases at V and 0 bases at J, with 11 bases between the two ends. Germline CDR1 reads LGHDT; CDR2 reads YNNKEL (reference sequence).

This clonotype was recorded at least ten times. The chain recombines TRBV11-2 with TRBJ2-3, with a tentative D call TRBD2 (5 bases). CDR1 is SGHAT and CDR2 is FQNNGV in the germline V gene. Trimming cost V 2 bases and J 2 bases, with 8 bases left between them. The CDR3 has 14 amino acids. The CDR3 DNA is TGTGCCAGCAGCTTATCGACTACCACAGATACGCAGTATTTT. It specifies CASSLSTTTDTQYF.

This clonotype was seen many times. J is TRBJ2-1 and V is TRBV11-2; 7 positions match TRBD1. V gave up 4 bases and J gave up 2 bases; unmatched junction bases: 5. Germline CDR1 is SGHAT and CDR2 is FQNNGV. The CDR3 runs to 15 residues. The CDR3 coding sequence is TGTGCCAGCAGCTCAGGGACAGTAGCCTACAATGAGCAGTTCTTC. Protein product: CASSSGTVAYNEQFF. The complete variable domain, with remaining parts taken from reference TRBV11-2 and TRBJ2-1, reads EAGVAQSPRYKIIEKRQSVAFWCNPISGHATLYWYQQILGQGPKLLIQFQNNGVVDDSQLPKDRFSAERLKGVDSTLKIQPAKLEDSAVYLCASSSGTVAYNEQFFGPGTRLTVL.

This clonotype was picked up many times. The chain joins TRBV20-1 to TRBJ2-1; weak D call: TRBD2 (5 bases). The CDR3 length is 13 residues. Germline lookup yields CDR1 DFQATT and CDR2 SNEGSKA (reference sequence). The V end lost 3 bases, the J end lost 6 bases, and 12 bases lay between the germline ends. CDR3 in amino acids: CSASQDWTNEQFF. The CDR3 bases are TGCAGTGCTAGTCAGGACTGGACCAATGAGCAGTTCTTC.

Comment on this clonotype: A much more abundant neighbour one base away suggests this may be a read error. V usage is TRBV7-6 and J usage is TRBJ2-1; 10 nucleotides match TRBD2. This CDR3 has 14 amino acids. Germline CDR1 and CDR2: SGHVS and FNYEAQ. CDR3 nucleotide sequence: TGTGCCGGCAGCGCTAGCGGGAGCCCTAATGAGCAGTTCTTC. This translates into CAGSASGSPNEQFF.

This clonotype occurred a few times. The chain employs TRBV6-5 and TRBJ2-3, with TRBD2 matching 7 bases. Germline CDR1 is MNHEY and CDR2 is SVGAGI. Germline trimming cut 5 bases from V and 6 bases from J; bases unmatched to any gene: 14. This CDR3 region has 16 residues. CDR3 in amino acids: CASSATPSGIYDTQYF. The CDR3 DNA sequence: TGTGCCAGCAGTGCCACCCCCAGCGGGATCTACGATACGCAGTATTTT.

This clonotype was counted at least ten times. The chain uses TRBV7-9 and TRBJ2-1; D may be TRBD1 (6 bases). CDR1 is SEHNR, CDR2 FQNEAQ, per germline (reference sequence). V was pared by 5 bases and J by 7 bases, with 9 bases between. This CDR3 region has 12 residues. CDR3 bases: TGTGCCAGCAGCACGCAGGGGAATGAGCAGTTCTTC. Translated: CASSTQGNEQFF.

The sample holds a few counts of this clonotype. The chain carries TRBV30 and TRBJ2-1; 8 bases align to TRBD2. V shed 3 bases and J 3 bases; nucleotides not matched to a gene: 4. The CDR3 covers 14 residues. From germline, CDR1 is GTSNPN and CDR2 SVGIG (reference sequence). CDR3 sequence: CAWSLTSGYNEQFF. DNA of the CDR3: TGTGCCTGGAGCCTAACTAGCGGCTACAATGAGCAGTTCTTC.

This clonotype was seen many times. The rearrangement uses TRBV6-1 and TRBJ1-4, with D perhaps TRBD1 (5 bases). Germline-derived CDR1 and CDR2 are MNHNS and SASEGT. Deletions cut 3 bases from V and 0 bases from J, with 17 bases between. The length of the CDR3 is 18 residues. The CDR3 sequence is CASSDSWKGTPTNEKLFF. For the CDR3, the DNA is TGTGCCAGCAGTGATTCTTGGAAAGGGACCCCAACTAATGAAAAACTGTTTTTT.

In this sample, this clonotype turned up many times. The CDR3 DNA follows: TGTGCCAGCAGCAAACGTGCCTTAGCAGGGGAGAATGAGCAGTTCTTC. It translates to CASSKRALAGENEQFF. The rearrangement links TRBV21-1 to TRBJ2-1; TRBD1 was called by the table and not checked on the DNA. TRBV21-1 is deemed a pseudogene. This CDR3 spans 16 amino acids.

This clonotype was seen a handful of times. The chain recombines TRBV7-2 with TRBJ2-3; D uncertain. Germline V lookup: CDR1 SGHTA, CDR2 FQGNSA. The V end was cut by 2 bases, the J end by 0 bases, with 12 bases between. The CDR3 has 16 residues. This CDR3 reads CASSLIAGSSTDTQYF. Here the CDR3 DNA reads TGTGCCAGCAGCTTAATAGCTGGCTCTAGCACAGATACGCAGTATTTT.

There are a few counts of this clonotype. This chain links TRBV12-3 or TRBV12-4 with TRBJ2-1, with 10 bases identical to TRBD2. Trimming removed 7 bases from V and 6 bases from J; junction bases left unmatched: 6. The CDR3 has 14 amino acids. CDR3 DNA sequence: TGTGCCAGCACGCGAGCGGGAGGGGGCAATGAGCAGTTCTTC. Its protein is CASTRAGGGNEQFF.